This T cell receptor (beta chain) came from a study of blood T cell repertoires in COVID-19. The overall study: There were acute and convalescent COVID-19 samples, and they came from the United States, Italy and Spain.

Original handling: Amplification of reference gene primers was used by the study to estimate nucleated cell counts. TCRdb's copy holds only in-frame clones and misses some; the assay was immunoSEQ multiplex PCR. V, J and clone size were drawn from that table, and D and trimming were deduced from the DNA. The profile shows 250,000 or so clones, 80% to 90% of them singletons. Residents of approximately 25 US areas, aged roughly 18 to 89 years, made up the participants. Clinical history reported by participants formed the basis on which cohorts were assigned. The sequence was obtained from a woman in her forties who had been exposed to COVID-19. Sequenced: PBMCs or T cells enriched from blood (not recorded which).

The CDR3 here is CSASRGGRYSNQPQHF. The CDR3 nucleotides read TGCAGTGCTAGTAGGGGGGGCCGATATAGCAATCAGCCCCAGCATTTT. The genes are TRBV20-1 and TRBJ1-5; TRBD1 is a possible D gene (6 bases). With 3 bases removed from V and 0 bases from J, the gap between germline ends came to 15 bases. Germline loops: CDR1 DFQATT, CDR2 SNEGSKA (reference sequence). The CDR3 covers 16 residues.